This is a list of T cell receptor beta chains from one sample in a study of tumour-infiltrating T cells in Burkitt lymphoma. Only in-frame clones appear in the TCRdb table, and some are missing; sequencing was by immunoSEQ multiplex PCR. The sample consists of tens of thousands of clones, roughly 30% of them appearing once. Specimen: tumor tissue. These receptors were taken from a human donor with Burkitt lymphoma. Each CDR3 is given with its conserved first and last residue. D genes are given only for firm matches. Clone size is not always given. Where it is, it says once, few, many or a class for expanded clones.

TRBJ1-4 TRBV7-9 - - CASSFRVNEKLFF TGTGCCAGCAGCTTCAGGGTTAATGAAAAACTGTTTTTT
TRBJ2-7 TRBV2 - TRBD1 CASSDSLPRQGFYEQYF TGTGCCAGCAGTGACTCCCTGCCTAGACAGGGATTTTACGAGCAGTACTTC
TRBJ2-3 TRBV11-2 - - CASSFSRLSTDTQYF TGTGCCAGCAGCTTTAGTAGACTAAGCACAGATACGCAGTATTTT
TRBJ1-4 TRBV28 - - CASSRASTNEKLFF TGTGCCAGCAGTAGGGCCTCAACTAATGAAAAACTGTTTTTT
TRBJ2-1 TRBV10-2 - - CASTGTQYNEQFF TGCGCCAGTACCGGGACACAATACAATGAGCAGTTCTTC
TRBJ2-2 TRBV6-1 - - CASSLGGLDTGELFF TGTGCCAGCAGCTTGGGGGGGCTCGACACCGGGGAGCTGTTTTTT
TRBJ1-4 TRBV4-1 - - CASSQVFRSGNEKLFF TGCGCCAGCAGCCAAGTATTTAGGTCGGGAAATGAAAAACTGTTTTTT
TRBJ1-1 TRBV5-4 - - CASSSAALNTEAFF TGTGCCAGCAGCTCGGCGGCTTTGAACACTGAAGCTTTCTTT
TRBJ1-2 TRBV6-5 few - CASRAGSSGRGYTF TGTGCCAGCAGAGCAGGGTCGAGCGGTCGAGGCTACACCTTC
TRBJ2-5 TRBV11-2 - - CASSLDRETQYF TGTGCCAGCAGCTTGGACAGAGAGACCCAGTACTTC
TRBJ1-2 TRBV7-2 - TRBD1 CASSFDRVYGYTF TGTGCCAGCAGTTTTGACAGGGTCTATGGCTACACCTTC
TRBJ1-2 TRBV5-1 few TRBD1 CASSSTGEGYGYTF TGCGCCAGCAGCTCCACAGGGGAGGGGTATGGCTACACCTTC
TRBJ2-5 TRBV29-1 few TRBD1 CSAGQDGEETQYF TGCAGCGCAGGACAGGATGGGGAAGAGACCCAGTACTTC
TRBJ2-3 TRBV25-1 few TRBD1 CASSDRGSSSTDTQYF TGTGCCAGCAGTGACAGGGGGTCCTCTAGCACAGATACGCAGTATTTT
TRBJ2-5 TRBV7-2 - - CASSLAQGSQETQYF TGTGCCAGCAGCTTAGCCCAGGGATCACAAGAGACCCAGTACTTC